This TCR beta chain was documented in a study of blood T cell repertoires in COVID-19. The CDR3 runs 13 residues. Germline values: CDR1 SGHKS, CDR2 YYEKEE (reference sequence). Trimming took off 2 bases at V and 5 bases at J, with 8 bases between the two ends. Data came from immunoSEQ multiplex PCR; TCRdb stores just in-frame clones and leaves some out. This table has fewer than 200,000 clones, roughly 84% appearing once. This clonotype was obtained from a man aged 55 to 70 who had recovered from COVID-19. The sample was peripheral blood. V usage is TRBV5-5 and J usage is TRBJ2-1, with D maybe TRBD1 (6 bases). The CDR3 region is CASSFDRHNEQFF. CDR3 bases: TGTGCCAGCAGCTTTGACAGGCACAATGAGCAGTTCTTC.